The sequence of this T cell receptor (beta chain) was determined in a study of cytomegalovirus exposure and HLA in healthy donors. Study-level information: An earlier analysis identified 95 million to 120 million unique TCR beta sequences in some 180 million T cells.

This CDR3 is 16 amino acids long. The germline CDR1 and CDR2 sequences are SGHRS and YFSETQ. V was pared by 2 bases and J by 9 bases, with 8 bases of the junction left unmatched. A note on this clone: What it recognizes is unknown.

Primers: 60 Vbeta forward and 13 Jbeta reverse. Sequencing was performed with immunoSEQ multiplex PCR; in TCRdb, only in-frame clones are kept and a portion is missing. This table has roughly 240,000 clones, about 81% appearing once. Whole-study results and caveats: TCR beta V- and J-gene trimming, according to a later analysis, was linked to a missense DCLRE1C variant. According to a later analysis, donors in an Asian-associated ancestry cluster reportedly had fewer N-insertions than the approximately 670-donor mean.

The V call is TRBV5-1, the J call TRBJ2-1; TRBD2 aligns across 13 bases. Sequenced sample: PBMCs. This TCR derives from a woman between 40 and 50 years old in good health and CMV-seropositive. As DNA, the CDR3 is TGCGCCAGCAGCTTCGAACTAGCGGGAGGGCCAGCTGAGCAGTTCTTC. Translated, it gives CASSFELAGGPAEQFF.